This T cell receptor beta chain came from a study of beta chain features in type 1 diabetes. This clone was counted only a few times. cDNA synthesis used the whole RNA isolate, giving expressed TCRB sequences. TCRdb's copy holds only in-frame clones and misses some; the assay was immunoSEQ multiplex PCR. This table has about 290,000 clones, under 8.5% appearing once. Germline loops: CDR1 SGHTA, CDR2 FQGNSA. V was clipped by 5 bases and J by 9 bases, with 13 bases between them. This CDR3 is 13 amino acids long. The V and J genes are TRBV7-2 and TRBJ2-2; the D is unclear. The sequencing sample was made of central memory CD4+ T cells from blood. The receptor's source is a woman between 18 and 29 years old in good health. This chain's CDR3 is CASSRPIRRELFF. The CDR3 DNA follows: TGTGCCAGCAGCCGACCAATAAGGCGGGAGCTGTTTTTT.